This T cell receptor (beta chain) comes out of a study of T cells after yellow fever vaccination. The study's findings and limits: Reappearance after the booster was observed for most primary-vaccination clones (more than 95% CD4, less than 90% CD8). A secondary response was less intense yet reached its peak sooner, at day 5 versus 15.

Note on this clonotype: Antigen unknown.

The CDR3 totals 16 residues. Germline lookup yields CDR1 MRHNA and CDR2 SNTAGT. V gave up 0 bases and J gave up 6 bases; unmatched junction bases: 8. MiXCR, run by TCRdb on the 5' RACE reads, gives a single entry per CDR3 protein. The sample yields some 670,000 distinct CDR3 sequences, around an eighth seen once. The specimen was PBMCs, collected on the day of the yellow fever booster vaccination. The sequence was obtained from a man aged 25 to 40 who received the YFV17D yellow fever vaccine. J is TRBJ2-3 and V is TRBV6-4; the match to TRBD1 covers 8 bases. The CDR3 region is CASSDSPRGRPDTQYF. The CDR3 DNA reads as TGTGCCAGCAGTGACTCGCCCAGGGGGCGGCCTGATACGCAGTATTTT.